This is a list of T cell receptor beta chains from one sample in a study of vaccination effects on CD4 cells after COVID-19. Their recognized antigens are unknown. Sequencing used immunoSEQ multiplex PCR; TCRdb keeps in-frame clones, though not all of them. The sample records some 23,000 clones, 60% to 80% being singletons. Specimen: CD4+ T cells from PBMCs cultured with HCoV-229E spike peptides, collected after COVID-19 vaccination. The source of these receptors is a human donor who received a COVID-19 vaccine. Both conserved end residues are part of each CDR3. D genes are given only for firm matches. Clone size is stated in some rows and not others, as once, few, many or a class when expanded.

D gene: TRBD2; clone size: NA; J gene: TRBJ2-1; V gene: TRBV12-5; CDR3 protein: CASGQRGGLMDEQFF; CDR3 DNA: TGTGCTAGTGGTCAGCGGGGGGGGTTGATGGATGAGCAGTTCTTC
D gene: NA; clone size: few; J gene: TRBJ2-5; V gene: TRBV18; CDR3 protein: CASSPPGDPGKLYF; CDR3 DNA: TGTGCCAGCTCACCACCGGGGGATCCGGGGAAGTTGTACTTC
D gene: TRBD2; clone size: NA; J gene: TRBJ2-3; V gene: TRBV6-5; CDR3 protein: CASSNGRTDTQYF; CDR3 DNA: TGTGCCAGCAGTAACGGGAGGACAGATACGCAGTATTTT
D gene: TRBD1; clone size: few; J gene: TRBJ1-2; V gene: TRBV2; CDR3 protein: CASNDRGLPYGYTF; CDR3 DNA: TGTGCCAGCAACGACAGGGGGTTACCGTATGGCTACACCTTC
D gene: NA; clone size: NA; J gene: TRBJ2-3; V gene: TRBV9; CDR3 protein: CASSVEGTDTQYF; CDR3 DNA: TGTGCCAGCAGCGTAGAGGGCACAGATACGCAGTATTTT
D gene: TRBD2; clone size: NA; J gene: TRBJ2-3; V gene: TRBV3-1/TRBV3-2; CDR3 protein: CASKVAGGDTQYF; CDR3 DNA: TGTGCCAGCAAGGTAGCGGGGGGAGATACGCAGTATTTT
D gene: TRBD1; clone size: NA; J gene: TRBJ1-5; V gene: TRBV6-2/TRBV6-3; CDR3 protein: CASSYPGTGDYSNQPQHF; CDR3 DNA: TGTGCCAGCAGTTATCCCGGGACAGGAGATTATAGCAATCAGCCCCAGCATTTT
D gene: NA; clone size: NA; J gene: TRBJ2-3; V gene: TRBV5-1; CDR3 protein: CASSLRGAADTQYF; CDR3 DNA: TGCGCCAGCAGCTTGAGGGGGGCCGCAGATACGCAGTATTTT
D gene: NA; clone size: NA; J gene: TRBJ2-3; V gene: TRBV4-1; CDR3 protein: CASSQSSLGTDTQYF; CDR3 DNA: TGCGCCAGCAGCCAAAGCTCGTTGGGCACAGATACGCAGTATTTT
D gene: TRBD1; clone size: NA; J gene: TRBJ1-4; V gene: TRBV5-1; CDR3 protein: CASSTGQGATNEKLFF; CDR3 DNA: TGCGCCAGCAGCACGGGACAGGGGGCGACTAATGAAAAACTGTTTTTT
D gene: NA; clone size: NA; J gene: TRBJ2-7; V gene: TRBV10-1; CDR3 protein: CASSDQGSEQYF; CDR3 DNA: TGCGCCAGCAGTGATCAAGGCAGCGAGCAGTACTTC
D gene: TRBD2; clone size: NA; J gene: TRBJ2-7; V gene: TRBV10-1; CDR3 protein: CASSGTSGRAGSYEQYF; CDR3 DNA: TGCGCCAGCAGTGGAACTAGCGGGAGGGCCGGGAGCTACGAGCAGTACTTC
D gene: NA; clone size: NA; J gene: TRBJ1-5; V gene: TRBV11-2; CDR3 protein: CASSLDRGGNQPQHF; CDR3 DNA: TGTGCCAGCAGCTTAGATCGGGGAGGCAATCAGCCCCAGCATTTT
D gene: TRBD1; clone size: NA; J gene: TRBJ1-2; V gene: TRBV6-5; CDR3 protein: CASSYVRTGGGYGYTF; CDR3 DNA: TGTGCCAGCAGTTACGTCCGGACAGGGGGGGGCTATGGCTACACCTTC
D gene: NA; clone size: NA; J gene: TRBJ2-3; V gene: TRBV5-1; CDR3 protein: CASRDTQYF; CDR3 DNA: TGCGCCAGCAGGGATACGCAGTATTTT
D gene: TRBD1; clone size: NA; J gene: TRBJ2-2; V gene: TRBV7-7; CDR3 protein: CASSLNGGTGGTGELFF; CDR3 DNA: TGTGCCAGCAGCTTAAATGGTGGGACAGGGGGCACCGGGGAGCTGTTTTTT
D gene: NA; clone size: once; J gene: TRBJ1-1; V gene: TRBV29-1; CDR3 protein: CSVVLQDNTEAFF; CDR3 DNA: TGCAGCGTCGTCCTACAGGACAACACTGAAGCTTTCTTT
D gene: NA; clone size: once; J gene: TRBJ1-4; V gene: TRBV6-2/TRBV6-3; CDR3 protein: CASRYSGTSIPTNEKLFF; CDR3 DNA: TGTGCCAGCAGATACTCCGGGACAAGCATCCCAACTAATGAAAAACTGTTTTTT
D gene: NA; clone size: NA; J gene: TRBJ1-2; V gene: TRBV19; CDR3 protein: CASSMPYGLDYGYTF; CDR3 DNA: TGTGCCAGTAGTATGCCCTATGGGCTAGACTATGGCTACACCTTC
D gene: NA; clone size: NA; J gene: TRBJ1-1; V gene: TRBV21-1; CDR3 protein: CASSKFMWAGHTEAFF; CDR3 DNA: TGTGCCAGCAGCAAATTTATGTGGGCCGGTCACACTGAAGCTTTCTTT
D gene: NA; clone size: NA; J gene: TRBJ1-4; V gene: TRBV11-2; CDR3 protein: CASQPLGPNNEKLFF; CDR3 DNA: TGTGCCAGCCAACCCCTGGGGCCGAATAATGAAAAACTGTTTTTT
D gene: TRBD1; clone size: NA; J gene: TRBJ1-1; V gene: TRBV7-2; CDR3 protein: CASSLAAGGHTEAFF; CDR3 DNA: TGTGCCAGCAGCTTAGCGGCAGGGGGGCACACTGAAGCTTTCTTT
D gene: TRBD2; clone size: NA; J gene: TRBJ2-5; V gene: TRBV7-7; CDR3 protein: CASSSGGGGETQYF; CDR3 DNA: TGTGCCAGCAGCTCCGGCGGGGGAGGAGAGACCCAGTACTTC
D gene: NA; clone size: NA; J gene: TRBJ2-4; V gene: TRBV4-1; CDR3 protein: CASSQDTWGWEEADIQYF; CDR3 DNA: TGCGCCAGCAGCCAAGATACTTGGGGGTGGGAGGAGGCGGACATTCAGTACTTC
D gene: NA; clone size: few; J gene: TRBJ2-7; V gene: TRBV3-1/TRBV3-2; CDR3 protein: CASSQGKRSSYEQYF; CDR3 DNA: TGTGCCAGCAGCCAAGGGAAGCGGAGCTCCTACGAGCAGTACTTC
D gene: TRBD1; clone size: NA; J gene: TRBJ1-1; V gene: TRBV12-5; CDR3 protein: CASGLVLGQGGTEAFF; CDR3 DNA: TGTGCTAGTGGTTTGGTACTCGGGCAGGGGGGGACTGAAGCTTTCTTT
D gene: TRBD1; clone size: NA; J gene: TRBJ1-5; V gene: TRBV10-3; CDR3 protein: CAISTGQARDPQHF; CDR3 DNA: TGTGCCATCAGCACCGGACAGGCCAGGGATCCCCAGCATTTT
D gene: TRBD2; clone size: NA; J gene: TRBJ2-7; V gene: TRBV11-2; CDR3 protein: CASSPGLAGDLREQYF; CDR3 DNA: TGTGCCAGCAGCCCAGGACTAGCGGGAGATCTTCGGGAGCAGTACTTC
D gene: NA; clone size: NA; J gene: TRBJ2-5; V gene: TRBV12-3/TRBV12-4; CDR3 protein: CASSHLMGETQYF; CDR3 DNA: TGTGCCAGCAGCCACCTCATGGGAGAGACCCAGTACTTC
D gene: NA; clone size: NA; J gene: TRBJ1-3; V gene: TRBV5-1; CDR3 protein: CASSKGPSDSGNTIYF; CDR3 DNA: TGCGCCAGCAGCAAGGGGCCCTCGGACTCTGGAAACACCATATATTTT
D gene: TRBD2; clone size: NA; J gene: TRBJ2-5; V gene: TRBV12-5; CDR3 protein: CATPTPGTGLAGKTTQYF; CDR3 DNA: TGTGCTACCCCCACTCCCGGGACGGGCTTAGCGGGAAAAACGACCCAGTACTTC
D gene: TRBD1; clone size: once; J gene: TRBJ1-3; V gene: TRBV5-4; CDR3 protein: CASSLATGGINTIYF; CDR3 DNA: TGTGCCAGCAGCTTGGCCACAGGGGGCATAAACACCATATATTTT